What follows describes a single TCR beta chain. It has no known antigen specificity. No per-base quality is available; no much larger clone lies one base away. This sample also contains other DNA sequences that code for the same CDR3. Participants in the prospective study were enrolled through a virtual design, were aged roughly 18 to 95 years, and lived in 24 United States geographic areas. In the prospective study, cohorts were assigned on the basis of participant-reported clinical history obtained from a screening survey and a study questionnaire. For ImmuneRACE Cohort 3, a participant was defined as recovered based on two consecutive negative NP/OP PCR tests, clearance by a healthcare professional, or resolution of symptoms. Mobile phlebotomists in the prospective study collected whole blood, serum and a nasopharyngeal or oropharyngeal swab from every participant. Over a roughly 2-month period, participants in the prospective study had the option of providing additional blood draws and questionnaires. Prospective study blood samples were shipped either frozen or at room temperature before DNA extraction.

There are 12 amino acids in the CDR3, from cysteine to phenylalanine inclusive. Only CDR3 DNA remains: 36 bases, in frame from the first base. Cut back by 1 base and 8 bases, the V and J ends lie 5 bases apart. CDR1 and CDR2 were assigned from the germline V gene as MDHEN and SYDVKM. These data come from a study of blood T cell repertoires in COVID-19 (TCRdb year 2020). In the study overall: Samples covering the acute and convalescent phases of COVID-19 were provided by collaborators in the United States, Italy and Spain. The material from the prospective study consisted of cDNA or gDNA derived from T cells, B-cell-depleted T cells, or PBMCs. Deeply sampled blood TCRbeta repertoires from subjects exposed to, actively infected with, or recovered from COVID-19 were included in the dataset. The repertoires were released in a freely available public database intended as a resource for research on the immune response to SARS-CoV-2. The samples were drawn from two sources: the first 160 participants of the ongoing ImmuneRACE study, and about 1,300 subjects contributed by 6 global collaborators. A de-identified subject ID, COVID-19 status, age in years and sex were almost always included in the sample metadata. HLA class I and class II types, where available, came from metadata supplied by the sample provider rather than from assay-based typing. Results and caveats for the whole study, not just this receptor: The quantity of clinical and demographic metadata differed by source and by participant and was supplied without curation.

The immunoSEQ Assay, a bias-controlled multiplex PCR, was used to amplify TCRbeta CDR3 regions from genomic DNA. Per the original workflow: Within the assay, amplification of reference gene primers was used to estimate how many nucleated cells each sample contained. Sequence reads were collapsed and filtered to measure the absolute abundance of every unique TCRbeta CDR3 rearrangement. For each sample, productive Simpson clonality was calculated as the square root of Simpson's diversity index over productive rearrangements. Not all clones reach the TCRdb copy of this immuneACCESS table, which keeps in-frame sequences only. Checked studies attribute under half of the gap to unresolved V genes and leave the rest unexplained. That table gives V, J and clone size, and the DNA gave D and trimming. Present in this sample are about 150,000 clones, around 80% of which were seen just once. Together, the top ten hold 5% to 6.5% of the sample.

The sequence links TRBV28 to TRBJ1-4; too little of a D gene remains to name it. This sequence was found in a woman aged 50 to 60 who had recovered from COVID-19. Sequencing was carried out using PBMCs or T cells enriched from blood (not recorded which). The CDR3 reads as follows: CASSLSGEKLFF. The nucleotide sequence reads as follows: TGTGCCAGCAGTTTATCGGGAGAAAAACTGTTTTTT. The variable domain in full, with residues beyond the CDR3 obtained from the reference TRBV28 and TRBJ1-4 genes, is DVKVTQSSRYLVKRTGEKVFLECVQDMDHENMFWYRQDPGLGLRLIYFSYDVKMKEKGDIPEGYSVSREKKERFSLILESASTNQTSMYLCASSLSGEKLFFGSGTQLSVL.